These 14 T cell receptor beta chains share one sample of origin, sequenced in a study of Tregs in tolerant kidney transplant recipients. Profiling relied on immunoSEQ multiplex PCR, and the TCRdb table lists in-frame clones only, not all of them. The table for this sample gives about 48,000 clones. Material: CD4+ T cells from blood, obtained before the transplant. The receptors stem from a human donor who received a combined kidney and bone marrow transplant.

As to this clone: The read gets to within 3 residues of the CDR3 end, and the germline J gene fills in the rest. This chain joins TRBV19 and TRBJ1-1; D is unresolved. This CDR3 is built from 13 residues. From germline, CDR1 is LNHDA and CDR2 SQIVND (reference sequence). Deletions cut 3 bases from V and 7 bases from J, with 12 bases between. CDR3 DNA, as far as it was read: TGTGCCAGTAGTATTGAAGCGGGATATGAA. Protein product: CASSIEAGYE. From start to end, the CDR3 is CASSIEAGYEAFF.

Note on this clone: With the read ending 3 residues before the CDR3 end, the germline J gene is used to fill in that end. The rearrangement links TRBV5-1 to TRBJ2-3, with 7 nucleotides matching TRBD2. Trimming at V came to 4 bases and at J to 1 base, leaving 9 bases not matched to a gene. From germline, CDR1 is SGHRS and CDR2 YFSETQ. This CDR3 is built from 16 residues. The CDR3 is CASSPGLGGGTDTQYF. Partial CDR3 DNA: TGCGCCAGCAGCCCGGGACTGGGGGGGGGCACAGATACG.

About this clone itself: With the read ending 3 residues before the CDR3 end, the germline J gene is used to fill in that end. V is TRBV5-4 and J is TRBJ1-4; 7 bases line up with TRBD1. Per germline, CDR1 SGHNT and CDR2 YYREEE (reference sequence). V lost 0 bases and J lost 2; bases outside the gene matches: 4. This CDR3 region has 16 residues. CDR3 residues: CASSLDLGQTNEKLFF. The sequenced CDR3 bases are TGTGCCAGCAGCTTGGACTTGGGACAGACTAATGAAAAA.

Comment on this clone: The read terminates 3 residues ahead of where the CDR3 ends, so the germline J gene completes it. The chain is built from TRBV6-2 or TRBV6-3 and TRBJ2-1; D is uncertain. This CDR3 spans 15 amino acids. Germline V gene sequence: CDR1 MNHEY, CDR2 SVGEGT. Trimming removed 6 bases at V and 8 bases at J, with 20 bases between. CDR3 DNA (partial): TGTGCCAGCAGCCAGGATCACCCCTTTACCGATGAG. This codes for CASSQDHPFTDE. In full, the CDR3 is CASSQDHPFTDEQFF.

As for this clone: The read terminates 3 residues ahead of where the CDR3 ends, so the germline J gene completes it. The V call is TRBV10-3, the J call TRBJ1-1; perhaps TRBD1 as D (5 bases). Germline CDR1 is ENHRY and CDR2 is SYGVKD. The CDR3 is 15 residues long. The CDR3 sequence is CAISPADGGFVEAFF. The DNA read from the CDR3 is TGTGCCATCAGTCCGGCGGACGGGGGTTTTGTCGAA.

Remarks on this clone: With the read ending 3 residues before the CDR3 end, the germline J gene is used to fill in that end. The chain couples TRBV2 to TRBJ1-4; 7 nucleotides line up with TRBD1. The V segment lost 6 bases and the J segment 10 bases; nucleotides outside the gene matches: 5. Looked up from germline, CDR1 is SNHLY and CDR2 is FYNNEI. The CDR3 spans 12 residues. The CDR3: CASSGDRGKLFF. Partial CDR3 DNA: TGTGCCAGCAGCGGGGACAGAGGAAAA. Based on the CDR3 plus reference TRBV2 and TRBJ1-4, the full variable domain is EPEVTQTPSHQVTQMGQEVILRCVPISNHLYFYWYRQILGQKVEFLVSFYNNEISEKSEIFDDQFSVERPDGSNFTLKIRSTKLEDSAMYFCASSGDRGKLFFGSGTQLSVL.

About this clone: The read gets to within 3 residues of the CDR3 end, and the germline J gene fills in the rest. The chain employs TRBV20-1 and TRBJ1-4; 12 nucleotides match TRBD1. Germline-derived CDR1 and CDR2 are DFQATT and SNEGSKA (reference sequence). CDR3 size: 21 residues. The J segment lost 8 bases and the V segment lost 0 bases, leaving 22 bases of the junction unmatched. The CDR3 bases that were read are TGCAGTGCTAGAGATCCTGGGAGAACGGGGACAGGGGGCTCCTCCGGAGAAAAA. As protein: CSARDPGRTGTGGSSGEK. The CDR3 in full is CSARDPGRTGTGGSSGEKLFF.

Note on this clone: From the germline J gene comes the end of the CDR3, since the read stops 3 residues before it. J is TRBJ1-1 and V is TRBV6-2 or TRBV6-3, with unresolved D. Per the germline V gene, CDR1 is MNHEY and CDR2 is SVGEGT. V lost 2 bases and J 2 bases, leaving 6 bases between the germline ends. CDR3 length: 13 residues. The CDR3 spells CASSYAGNTEAFF. The part of the CDR3 DNA that was read is TGTGCCAGCAGTTACGCGGGTAACACTGAA.

As regards this clone: The read comes to an end 3 residues before the CDR3 does, leaving the germline J gene to fill in the end. Other DNA variants within this sample encode the same CDR3. The gene calls are TRBV20-1 and TRBJ2-1; 8 nucleotides agree with TRBD2. The V segment lost 0 bases and the J segment 2 bases; nucleotides outside the gene matches: 3. The CDR3 is made up of 15 amino acids. CDR1 is DFQATT and CDR2 is SNEGSKA in the germline V gene (reference sequence). The CDR3 DNA, read in part, is TGCAGTGCTAGAGACGGCGGGAGGACCTACAATGAG. This encodes CSARDGGRTYNE. The CDR3 as a whole reads CSARDGGRTYNEQFF.

On this clone: Coverage ceases 3 residues before the CDR3 finishes, and the germline J gene fills in the end. The J gene is TRBJ2-6, the V gene TRBV30; 11 bases map to TRBD1. V lost 0 bases to trimming and J lost 0 bases; unmatched junction nucleotides: 4. The CDR3 is 18 amino acids. CDR1 is GTSNPN and CDR2 is SVGIG in the germline V gene (reference sequence). The CDR3 reads CAWSVGQGANSGANVLTF. The DNA read from the CDR3 is TGTGCCTGGAGTGTAGGACAGGGGGCCAACTCTGGGGCCAACGTC.

About this clone: The read terminates 3 residues before the CDR3 end, so the remaining end is supplied by the germline J gene. This rearrangement joins TRBV20-1 to TRBJ2-7, with a tentative D call TRBD1 (6 bases). There are 13 residues in the CDR3. Trimming cost V 6 bases and J 4 bases, with 16 bases left between them. CDR1 and CDR2 (germline): DFQATT, SNEGSKA (reference sequence). Here the CDR3 reads CSAPGQGFYEQYF. The CDR3 DNA, read in part, is TGCAGTGCCCCCGGCCAGGGGTTTTACGAG.

With respect to this clone: The read gets to within 3 residues of the CDR3 end, and the germline J gene fills in the rest. V is TRBV30 and J is TRBJ1-3; D gene uncertain. CDR3 size: 12 residues. Germline V lookup: CDR1 GTSNPN, CDR2 SVGIG (reference sequence). V was shortened by 5 bases and J by 0 bases, with 5 bases between the two germline ends. CDR3: CAWEVSGNTIYF. The sequenced CDR3 bases are TGTGCCTGGGAGGTCTCTGGAAACACC.

About this clone: The read halts 3 residues ahead of the CDR3 end, with the missing end drawn from the germline J gene. The chain combines TRBV19 with TRBJ2-1, with D maybe TRBD2 (5 bases). V shed 3 bases and J shed 4 bases, with 13 bases lying between them. CDR3 size: 15 residues. CDR1 and CDR2 (germline): LNHDA, SQIVND (reference sequence). The CDR3 spells CASSIVAPYYNEQFF. CDR3 DNA, as far as it was read: TGTGCCAGTAGTATCGTAGCGCCCTATTACAATGAG.

Comment on this clone: The sequence runs out 3 residues before the end of the CDR3; the remainder is reconstructed from the germline J gene. The chain combines TRBV5-1 with TRBJ2-7, with D possibly being TRBD1 (5 bases). Germline V gene data show CDR1 as SGHRS and CDR2 as YFSETQ. The CDR3 runs 13 residues. V was shortened by 3 bases and J by 3 bases, with 10 bases between the two germline ends. CDR3 DNA (partial): TGCGCCAGCAGCTCCCCGGACATCTACGAG. Encoded protein: CASSSPDIYE. The full CDR3 protein reads CASSSPDIYEQYF. Full variable domain (rest looked up from reference TRBV5-1 and TRBJ2-7): KAGVTQTPRYLIKTRGQQVTLSCSPISGHRSVSWYQQTPGQGLQFLFEYFSETQRNKGNFPGRFSGRQFSNSRSEMNVSTLELGDSALYLCASSSPDIYEQYFGPGTRLTVT.